Listed here are 20 T cell receptor beta chains from one sample, sequenced in a study of blood T cells in healthy people across ages. Next came a second PCR, run for roughly 7 to 12 cycles, which used a sample-barcoded 5' primer along with a J-beta primer mix. TCRdb used MiXCR to reprocess the 5' RACE reads, holding one entry per CDR3 protein. The sample contains roughly 1,800,000 distinct CDR3 sequences, about 50% of which appear only once. The sample taken for sequencing was blood. Receptors originate from a woman aged 35 to 49 in good health.

In regard to this clonotype: A read error may account for a junction end that differs from germline. The chain is built from TRBV2 and TRBJ2-3; 10 bases agree with TRBD2. The CDR3 loop spans 17 amino acids. CDR1 is SNHLY, CDR2 FYNNEI, per germline. The CDR3 DNA reads as TGTGCCAGCAGTGCCTTGACGGGGACTAGCGTCACAGGTACGCAGTATTTT. This codes for CASSALTGTSVTGTQYF.

This rearrangement joins TRBV9 to TRBJ2-1, with TRBD2 matching 10 bases. The V segment lost 0 bases and the J segment 5 bases; nucleotides outside the gene matches: 5. Germline CDR1 and CDR2: SGDLS and YYNGEE. The CDR3 extends over 16 amino acids. CDR3 DNA sequence: TGTGCCAGCAGCGTAGGCCTAGCGGGGGCGGACAATGAGCAGTTCTTC. As protein: CASSVGLAGADNEQFF.

The chain joins TRBV7-9 to TRBJ2-5; D is ambiguous. V lost 1 base and J 4 bases, leaving 10 bases between the germline ends. Per germline, CDR1 SEHNR and CDR2 FQNEAQ (reference sequence). This CDR3 comprises 14 residues. DNA for the CDR3: TGTGCCAGCAGCTTAGGGATCCGCTTAGAGACCCAGTACTTC. It specifies CASSLGIRLETQYF.

The V and J genes are TRBV20-1 and TRBJ1-5; D is undetermined. CDR3 length: 15 residues. V lost 3 bases and J 5 bases, leaving 17 bases between the germline ends. CDR1 is DFQATT, CDR2 SNEGSKA, per germline (reference sequence). The CDR3: CSASRGTRPDQPQHF. The CDR3, as DNA: TGCAGTGCTAGTCGTGGCACCCGCCCGGATCAGCCCCAGCATTTT.

This sequence joins TRBV4-3 and TRBJ2-1; 7 positions agree with TRBD1. Trimming cost V 3 bases and J 16 bases; bases outside gene matches: 9. This CDR3 contains 12 residues. The germline V gene encodes CDR1 LGHNA and CDR2 YSLEER. In DNA form, the CDR3 reads TGCGCCAGCAGCCACGAATGGACAGGACGTTTCTTC. It specifies CASSHEWTGRFF.

This clonotype has a handful of counts. V usage is TRBV27 and J usage is TRBJ2-7; no definite D call. The CDR3 contains 14 residues. The V gene's germline CDR1 is MNHEY and CDR2 SMNVEV (reference sequence). Trimming removed 6 bases at V and 5 bases at J, with 17 bases between. Here the CDR3 DNA reads TGTGCCAGCAGCCGAGACTCCAGGACCCACGAGCAGTACTTC. Protein product: CASSRDSRTHEQYF.

Worth noting for this clonotype: The junction shows a germline mismatch at one end, possibly a read error. This chain connects TRBV12-3 or TRBV12-4 to TRBJ2-7; D perhaps matches TRBD2 (6 bases). The end of the DNA is better explained by TRBJ2-5, so the J call may be wrong. The CDR3 totals 18 residues. The CDR3 region is CVSSLAVTEGSGQETQYF. Written as DNA, the CDR3 is TGTGTCAGCAGTTTAGCGGTAACGGAGGGTTCGGGTCAAGAGACCCAGTACTTC.

The V and J genes are TRBV28 and TRBJ1-2; TRBD1 matches at 11 bases. The CDR3 extends over 16 amino acids. Germline lookup yields CDR1 MDHEN and CDR2 SYDVKM. Trimming cost V 2 bases and J 8 bases; bases outside gene matches: 10. CDR3 sequence reads: CASSLGGTGGSRGYTF. CDR3 in DNA: TGTGCCAGCAGTTTAGGCGGGACAGGGGGGTCTCGAGGCTACACCTTC.

V and J are TRBV24-1 and TRBJ2-1; maybe TRBD2 (5 bases). V was shortened by 3 bases and J by 1 base, with 15 bases between the two germline ends. From germline, CDR1 is KGHDR and CDR2 SFDVKD. The CDR3 has 17 residues. The chain's CDR3 is CATSDPQGLLSYNEQFF. The CDR3 DNA reads as TGTGCCACCAGTGATCCCCAAGGACTTCTATCCTACAATGAGCAGTTCTTC.

This clonotype has just a few counts. The gene calls are TRBV28 and TRBJ2-7, with TRBD1 matching over 7 bases. The V and J ends lost 2 bases and 2 bases, in that order; junction bases with no gene match: 6. The CDR3 runs to 15 residues. Germline lookup yields CDR1 MDHEN and CDR2 SYDVKM. CDR3 nucleotide sequence: TGTGCCAGCAGTTTACTGGGGACAGTGACCTACGAGCAGTACTTC. Its translation is CASSLLGTVTYEQYF.

The rearrangement uses TRBV4-3 and TRBJ2-1; 9 bases are a match to TRBD2. Trimming removed 4 bases from V and 5 bases from J; junction bases left unmatched: 9. The CDR3 covers 16 residues. CDR1 LGHNA and CDR2 YSLEER come from the germline V gene. This chain's CDR3 is CASSLTASGVNNEQFF. CDR3 sequence (DNA): TGCGCCAGCAGCCTGACAGCTAGCGGGGTCAACAATGAGCAGTTCTTC.

This clonotype was recorded only once. The chain couples TRBV28 to TRBJ1-2; 10 bases agree with TRBD1. V was clipped by 6 bases and J by 5 bases; unmatched bases: 9. The CDR3 sequence is 15 residues long. The germline V gene encodes CDR1 MDHEN and CDR2 SYDVKM. The CDR3 region has the DNA TGTGCCAGCAGATCCGGGACAGGGGATAGGTATGGCTACACCTTC. Protein sequence: CASRSGTGDRYGYTF.

This clonotype has more than one count but fewer than ten. The rearrangement uses TRBV29-1 and TRBJ2-7; TRBD2 is a possible D gene (7 bases). The CDR3 sequence is 14 residues long. Between the trimmed V and J ends, which lost 4 bases and 6 bases, there was a span of 19 bases. Germline CDR1 is SQVTM and CDR2 is ANQGSEA. This chain's CDR3 is CSVAQGSGTGEQYF. The CDR3 DNA follows: TGCAGCGTTGCTCAGGGGAGCGGGACTGGCGAGCAGTACTTC.

This clonotype has only a few counts. The V gene is TRBV28, the J gene TRBJ1-2; the D gene is possibly TRBD1 (5 bases). Trimming stripped 4 bases from V and 6 bases from J, with 12 bases between. The germline V gene encodes CDR1 MDHEN and CDR2 SYDVKM. The CDR3 has 13 amino acids. The CDR3 sequence is CASSWARGDGYTF. As DNA, the CDR3 is TGTGCCAGCAGTTGGGCCAGAGGGGATGGCTACACCTTC.

This clonotype was counted a few times. The V gene is TRBV7-9, the J gene TRBJ1-2; TRBD1 aligns across 8 bases. The J segment lost 6 bases and the V segment lost 5 bases, leaving 14 bases of the junction unmatched. Germline V lookup: CDR1 SEHNR, CDR2 FQNEAQ (reference sequence). The CDR3 is 16 residues long. CDR3 protein: CASSPKGQAKGHGYTF. In nucleotides, the CDR3 is TGTGCCAGCAGCCCTAAGGGACAGGCCAAGGGGCATGGCTACACCTTC.

J is TRBJ2-7 and V is TRBV20-1; 7 bases align to TRBD1. V gave up 6 bases and J gave up 0 bases; unmatched junction bases: 11. In germline, CDR1 is DFQATT, CDR2 SNEGSKA (reference sequence). CDR3 length: 15 amino acids. The CDR3 DNA reads TGCAGTGCAACCGACAGGGCCCGGGGCTCCTACGAGCAGTACTTC. Its protein is CSATDRARGSYEQYF.

This chain uses TRBV18 with TRBJ2-3, with D possibly being TRBD2 (5 bases). CDR1 and CDR2 from the germline V gene are KGHSH and LQKENI. V was clipped by 0 bases and J by 6 bases, with 10 bases between them. This CDR3 comprises 14 residues. CDR3 sequence (DNA): TGTGCCAGCTCACCACCGATTAGCGCGGATACGCAGTATTTT. Translated, it gives CASSPPISADTQYF.

This chain links TRBV7-2 with TRBJ2-6; no definite D call. V was cut by 5 bases and J by 0 bases, with 14 bases left in between. CDR3 length: 17 residues. The V gene's germline CDR1 is SGHTA and CDR2 FQGNSA. The CDR3 DNA is TGTGCCAGCAGCGCACTGGACCGATCCTCTGGGGCCAACGTCCTGACTTTC. Protein sequence: CASSALDRSSGANVLTF. The entire variable domain, with the rest obtained from reference TRBV7-2 and TRBJ2-6, is as follows: GAGVSQSPSNKVTEKGKDVELRCDPISGHTALYWYRQSLGQGLEFLIYFQGNSAPDKSGLPSDRFSAERTGGSVSTLTIQRTQQEDSAVYLCASSALDRSSGANVLTFGAGSRLTVL.

This chain uses TRBV6-5 with TRBJ2-1; a weak D match, TRBD2 (6 bases). Between the trimmed V and J ends, which lost 6 bases and 3 bases, there was a span of 18 bases. This CDR3 is 16 amino acids long. Germline CDR1 and CDR2: MNHEY and SVGAGI. CDR3 residues: CASSKRRDFGYNEQFF. Written as DNA, the CDR3 is TGTGCCAGCAGCAAACGTCGGGACTTTGGCTACAATGAGCAGTTCTTC.

The chain has TRBV9 and TRBJ2-5, with 9 bases matching TRBD2. Germline loops: CDR1 SGDLS, CDR2 YYNGEE. J lost 0 bases, V lost 4 bases, and 7 bases had no gene match. This CDR3 has 16 residues. In nucleotides, the CDR3 is TGTGCCAGCAGCTCAGGTGCGGGGGGGCACCAAGAGACCCAGTACTTC. It translates to CASSSGAGGHQETQYF.